This TCR beta chain was identified during a study of cytomegalovirus exposure and HLA in healthy donors (dated by TCRdb to 2016 to 2017). General notes on the study: According to an earlier analysis of 550 to 750 of the donors, some 180 million T cells yielded 90 million to 140 million unique TCR beta sequences and approximately 300 Gb of sequence data. Typing coverage differed by locus: A, B, C, DRB1 and DQB1 were typed in roughly 629-630 donors, DQA1 in approximately 520, DPA1 in roughly 590, and DPB1 in around 440. Donor age, sex, ethnicity and CMV serostatus were collected together with the repertoire data. Among 350 to 400 genotyped donors of the cohort, an average of approximately 230,000 unique TCR beta nucleotide sequences were sequenced per donor, roughly a sixth of them non-productive. High-throughput TCR immunosequencing, statistical association of individual TCRs with disease status, and machine learning were combined to predict cytomegalovirus infection status. The study aimed to test whether cataloging public T cell receptors could reveal signatures of past pathogen exposure. In a later genetic analysis, genome-wide SNP genotypes for about three fifths of the 666 donors were used, and that subset was treated as a discovery cohort. Four or five DR-DQ haplotypes were treated as single units for association and clustering because of strong linkage in the cohort. Class I and class II HLA loci were covered by the typing at four-digit resolution. To decide whether each TCR beta V gene segment behaved as functional or pseudogenic, an earlier analysis of some 600 of the donors relied on high-throughput TCR beta sequencing. Every discovery cohort repertoire had been produced on one sequencing platform. The study profiled the T cell repertoires of 500 to 800 subjects by immunosequencing and related them to cytomegalovirus serostatus. In addition to the first cohort of 666 subjects, a separate validation cohort of 120 different subjects was used. Roughly 300 gigabases of sequencing data and approximately 85 million unique TCR sequences were included in an early release covering 550 to 650 HLA-typed donors. A later analysis re-examined previously published TCR beta repertoires from hundreds of donors and added high-resolution HLA genotyping to investigate patterns of TCR occurrence. In the later analysis, no new phenotypic data were used to find candidate immune exposures; instead, reliance was placed on TCR beta sequences and their occurrence across donors. Of the 350 to 450 genotyped donors, 81% were placed in the genetic ancestry cluster associated with self-reported Caucasian donors.

The cohort comprised around 690 healthy bone marrow donors. All cohort members were sampled while nominally healthy, although unrecorded immune exposures were likely present. The donor tested CMV seropositive, placing the donor among the 250 to 350 seropositive members of the cohort. Every donor gave a peripheral blood sample, and the peripheral blood mononuclear cells from that sample were used for TCR beta sequencing. The Qiagen DNeasy Blood Extraction Kit was used to extract genomic DNA from the blood cell samples. Details on this clone: The antigen it recognizes is unknown. No much larger clone exists at a distance of one base, and base qualities are not known.

Library preparation was by the immunoSEQ multiplex PCR assay. A mixture of 60 forward primers for TCR Vbeta segments and 13 reverse primers for TCR Jbeta segments was used in the multiplex PCR. A multiplex PCR assay on genomic DNA amplified the CDR3 region of rearranged TCR beta genes. Amplified TCR beta libraries were sequenced as 87-base-pair reads on the Illumina HiSeq System. In the authors' own workflow: Across the 700 or so repertoires, a later analysis counted 78 million or so unique TCR beta chains, some 11 million of which were shared by at least two donors. To remove PCR and sequencing errors, raw reads were error-corrected and collapsed into unique sequences using a nearest-neighbor algorithm that merged closely related sequences. V, D and J gene segments were assigned by aligning CDR3 sequences to IMGT reference sequences. Each retained sequence needed at least a six-nucleotide match to both a V gene segment and a J gene segment. A rearrangement counted as productive if the CDR3 had no stop codons and remained in frame with V and J, and every other rearrangement counted as non-productive. Following IMGT convention, CDR3 was defined as the stretch from the second conserved V-encoded cysteine up to the conserved J-encoded phenylalanine. The earlier analysis of roughly 590 of the donors excluded sequences that lacked an unambiguous match to a single V gene segment. An earlier analysis of a few hundred of the donors classified V segments as functional when productive rearrangements were above 56.7% and as segregating when the standard deviation between donors was above 5%. To diagnose cytomegalovirus status from the catalog of TCR beta chain sequences, a statistical classification framework was built. A later analysis assigned V and J genes by comparing TCR nucleotide sequences with IMGT/GENE-DB human TR gene sequences. In a later analysis, CDR3 sequences and most-parsimonious VDJ recombination scenarios were assigned using the TCRdist pipeline. A later analysis defined each TCR beta chain by its CDR3 amino acid sequence plus V-gene family, and excluded reads lacking a unique V-gene family. In a later analysis, 550 to 650 highly shared, low-generation-probability nucleotide sequences were removed to address suspected cross-contamination and a sequencing artifact. In a later analysis, a clonal expansion index for each public chain was calculated from normalized within-repertoire ranks of inferred template counts. In a later analysis, generation probabilities were computed with a VDJ recombination model fitted to out-of-frame rearrangements, and the resulting probabilities were checked against IGoR. In a later analysis, TCR-TCR, TCR-HLA and TCR-CMV co-occurrence was scored with hypergeometric tests, and a repertoire-size bias correction was applied to TCR pairs. A later analysis estimated false discovery rates by permuting HLA or CMV assignments 20 times. A later analysis grouped co-occurring TCRs with DBSCAN, adding TCRdist sequence similarity when clustering within HLA-allele-positive subsets. Repertoires with fewer than 30,000 or more than 120,000 public chains, plus five repertoires with anomalous nucleotide sharing, were excluded from co-occurrence clustering. The clones in this table, taken by TCRdb from immuneACCESS, are in-frame only. Not every clone is retained; where verified, under half of the shortfall comes from an unresolved V gene, and the cause of the rest is unknown. That table supplies the V and J calls and clone size; D and trimming were determined from the DNA. The sample has fewer than 250,000 clones on record, 82% of them singletons. The biggest ten clones account for 4.5% to 7% of the sample.

CDR1 and CDR2, per the germline V gene, are ENHRY and SYGVKD. The V end loses 0 bases and the J end loses 4 bases, and a stretch of 11 bases separates them. Including the terminal cysteine and phenylalanine, the CDR3 comprises 15 residues. Of all the DNA, just the CDR3 is kept, 45 bases in frame from base 1. Broad study findings and their caveats: Because HLA typing was unavailable for some donors at each locus, only the typed subset was used in association tests. A few of the identified cytomegalovirus-associated TCR beta chains were confirmed in vitro to be specific for cytomegalovirus antigens. Linkage disequilibrium might explain the correlated functional status among segregating V segments, but an unknown experimental factor could not be excluded. It was suggested by the authors that the approach could potentially be generalized to other disease states and immunological phenotypes. Specific HLA alleles were associated with 16,951 TCR beta sequences at a false discovery rate of 0.05 in a later analysis. A cluster of highly shared sequence variants was judged likely to represent a technical artifact of the sequencing pipeline. In a later genetic analysis, fewer N-insertions in productive TCRs were reported among donors in an Asian-associated ancestry cluster than the approximately 630-donor mean. A further reported finding was that TCR beta sequences accurately predicted the HLA-A and HLA-B alleles for most subjects in the first cohort. Strong co-occurrence of HLA alleles, especially DR and DQ, made assigning TCR associations to individual alleles difficult. In the study, approximately 160 TCR beta chains were listed as associated with cytomegalovirus. The earlier analysis of 587 of the donors excluded some 15 rarely observed V segments, including chromosome 9 orphons, because counts were too low. In a later analysis, HLA-associated TCR beta chains were found to be more clonally expanded and to have lower generation probabilities than equally common non-associated chains. In a later analysis, TCR association rates were found to vary across HLA loci, with the most associated TCRs seen for DRB1 alleles and the fewest for HLA-C alleles. In an earlier analysis of about 550 of the donors, most TCR beta V segments were observed in productive rearrangements about 87% or about 30% of the time, broadly matching IMGT annotations. V-gene and J-gene trimming of TCR beta chains was associated with a missense DCLRE1C variant in a later genetic analysis, and the association was replicated in an independent cohort. A later analysis reported that several top co-occurrence clusters appeared linked to parvovirus B19, influenza, CMV and Epstein-Barr virus. A later analysis found that most CMV-associated TCR beta chains appeared HLA-restricted, with HLA associations seemingly driven largely by CMV exposure. For the cohort, immune exposure information was limited to CMV serostatus. The 87-base-pair reads could not distinguish some IMGT-functional V segments, including TRBV6-2 and TRBV6-3, so those segments were excluded. Cytomegalovirus status was reported to be diagnosed by the classifier with high specificity and sensitivity in both the original and validation cohorts. Roughly uniform sequencing depth across donors was assumed in presence/absence analyses, although this assumption may not hold. Most TCR sequences were observed very rarely across donors, whereas some public TCRs were present in many individuals. This cohort had only TCR beta chains sequenced, and the lack of alpha or paired-chain data limited which features could be detected.

Recombination linked TRBV10-3 to TRBJ2-3; too little of a D gene remains to name it. Specimen: PBMCs. The sequence derives from a man aged 35-49 years in good health and CMV-seropositive. For the CDR3, the sequence is CAISESETLPDTQYF. The DNA sequence is given as TGTGCCATCAGTGAGTCGGAGACTTTGCCAGATACGCAGTATTTT.